This T cell receptor beta chain was recorded in a study of T cells after yellow fever vaccination. Study-wide background: SMART-Seq v4 Ultra Low Input prepared the low-cell-number fractions.

In germline, CDR1 is SGHRS, CDR2 YFSETQ. V lost 3 bases and J lost 5; bases outside the gene matches: 17. The CDR3 extends over 18 amino acids. Many counts were recorded for this clonotype. Using its own MiXCR run on the 5' RACE reads, TCRdb lists one record per CDR3 protein. The sample yields hundreds of thousands of distinct CDR3 sequences, about 13% seen once. The chain is built from TRBV5-1 and TRBJ2-1; TRBD2 agrees at 7 bases. The clonotype comes from a man in his thirties or forties who received the YFV17D yellow fever vaccine. Sequenced material: PBMCs, taken on the day of the yellow fever booster vaccination. For the CDR3, the DNA is TGCGCCAGCAGCTCCTCTTGGGCGGGAGATTCGGGGAACAATGAGCAGTTCTTC. Amino acids: CASSSSWAGDSGNNEQFF.